A few counts support the clone carrying this T cell receptor (beta chain). Its antigen is unidentified. The data stem from a study of T cells after yellow fever vaccination. Overall study findings and caveats: A small share of clonotypes appeared in both CD4 and CD8 compartments. Weaker, the secondary response peaked sooner, at day 5 versus 15.

The length of the CDR3 is 11 residues. CDR1 is SQVTM and CDR2 is ANQGSEA in the germline V gene. V was cut by 4 bases and J by 8 bases, with 11 bases left in between. TCR cDNA was made by 5'RACE template switching, adding a universal primer site and UMIs. TCRdb fed the 5' RACE reads into MiXCR, producing one record per CDR3 protein. The sample has 500,000 to 650,000 distinct CDR3 sequences, around 12% seen once; the top ten hold just under 15%. The sequence was obtained from a man younger than 40 who received the YFV17D yellow fever vaccine. Source: PBMCs, taken on the day of the yellow fever booster vaccination. The chain carries TRBV29-1 and TRBJ1-2; unclear D gene. The DNA for the CDR3 is TGCAGCGTTGTTTCCCCTAACGGCTACACCTTC. Amino acid sequence: CSVVSPNGYTF. The full variable domain, in which reference TRBV29-1 and TRBJ1-2 provide the parts outside the CDR3, is SAVISQKPSRDICQRGTSLTIQCQVDSQVTMMFWYRQQPGQSLTLIATANQGSEATYESGFVIDKFPISRPNLTFSTLTVSNMSPEDSSIYLCSVVSPNGYTFGSGTRLTVV.